This T cell receptor beta chain was captured by sequencing in a study of human T cells and chemical hapten exposure. Study-level information: Donors were sensitized with 2% DPC on the upper inner arm. Once 0.01% DPC had been applied to the upper back by patch test, readings were taken at 6 days. Findings and limits, study-wide: The number of TCRs over 1 in 1000 frequency stayed unchanged after DPC.

Comments on this clonotype: Its antigen is unknown.

Time point of the sample: pre-sensitization, week 0. This sample's treatment: therapeutic diphenylcyclopropenone sensitization with weekly scalp DPC. Germline V gives CDR1 LGHNA, CDR2 YNFKEQ. V dropped 3 bases and J dropped 2 bases, with 13 bases sitting between them. CDR3 length: 15 amino acids. In the original analysis: Individual samples carried between roughly 23,224 and 690,600 TCRs, with more than 95,000 as the median. TCRdb reprocessed the RACE reads via MiXCR and lists one record per CDR3 protein. TCRdb, not the original authors, processed these V and J calls. The sample lists some 400,000 distinct CDR3 sequences; 4% to 6% were seen once.

The rearrangement links TRBV4-2 to TRBJ1-2; D might be TRBD1 (5 bases). The sample was whole blood, taken in connection with sensitization to the hapten diphenylcyclopropenone (DPC). The clonotype was recovered from a woman aged 50 to 60 with alopecia areata. Some clones in this sample may be carry-over from other donors' samples. CDR3: CASSQSRGPNYGYTF. DNA of the CDR3: TGTGCCAGCAGCCAGAGCCGGGGCCCGAACTATGGCTACACCTTC.